The 5 T cell receptor delta chains given below trace back to one sample, sequenced in a study of γδ T cells in repeated Plasmodium falciparum infection. Vgamma9/Vdelta2+ and Vdelta2-negative gammadelta T cells were flow-sorted from PBMC for bulk sequencing. TCRdb fed the multiplex PCR reads to CATT. Found here are around 46,000 delta-chain clones, roughly 2% of them singletons; the top ten hold around 24%. Sample: gamma-delta T cells from blood. These receptors came from a pool of human donors (malaria-infected and uninfected, not separated).

This clone was observed at least ten times. TCRdb's listed protein matches a much larger clone and diverges from this DNA's translation at residue 13, likely through a read error; the protein shown comes from the DNA. This chain connects TRDV3 to TRDJ1; 9 bases match TRDD3. V shed 0 bases and J 3 bases; nucleotides not matched to a gene: 17. The germline gives CDR1 TVYSNPD, CDR2 GDNSRS (reference sequence). This CDR3 comprises 18 residues. CDR3 in DNA: TGTGCCTTTAGGCACCTCCCGCCGTGGGGGATAGTTGCCGATAAACTCATCTTT. It codes for CAFRHLPPWGIVADKLIF.

This clone was observed a few times. One base away lies a much larger clone, so this may be a sequencing read error. The chain carries TRDV1 and TRDJ1, with 12 bases lining up with TRDD3. TCRdb leaves out the J gene; it was filled in here by matching the DNA to germline. Germline V lookup: CDR1 TSWWSYY, CDR2 QGS. The CDR3 spans 23 residues. The CDR3 sequence: CALGARYYSTLGDTHLYTDKLIF. CDR3 nucleotides: TGCGCTCTTGGGGCCCGCTACTACTCGACGCTGGGGGATACGCATTTGTACACCGATAAACTCATCTTT.

Points on this clone: A far larger clone differs by one base, so this is likely a read error. Within the sample, other DNA sequences also encode this same CDR3. The chain uses TRDV2 and TRDJ3; TRDD3 agrees at 7 bases. The J gene is not listed in TCRdb, so it was assigned here from a DNA match to germline. The CDR3 totals 21 residues. The germline V gene encodes CDR1 GEAIGNYY and CDR2 EKD. With V trimmed by 1 base and J by 0 bases, 14 bases remained unmatched. CDR3 DNA sequence: TGTGCCTGTGACACGGTACTGGGGTCACCTCCCAGCTCCTGGGACACCCGACAGATGTTTTTC. Its translation: CACDTVLGSPPSSWDTRQMFF.

Note on this clone: TCRdb's entry gives the protein of a much larger clone, which mismatches this DNA's translation at residue 3, likely from a read error; the protein reported here is translated from the DNA. For the CDR3, the DNA is TGTGCCTATGACCCCCTGGGGAGCGGACGCGATAAACTCATCTTT. Encoded protein: CAYDPLGSGRDKLIF. The genes are TRDV2 and TRDJ1, with a weak D call TRDD3 (6 bases). TCRdb offers no J gene call, so here the DNA was matched to germline to obtain one. There are 15 residues in the CDR3. Germline CDR1 GEAIGNYY, CDR2 EKD.

This clone was seen more than once but under ten times. The TCRdb protein, from a much larger clone, departs from this DNA's translation at residue 21, likely by read error; the protein shown derives from the DNA. V is TRDV3 and J is TRDJ1; 12 bases map to TRDD3. TCRdb supplies no J gene; here it was assigned by aligning the nucleotide sequence to germline. Losses at the gene ends were 4 bases for V and 1 base for J; bases not matched to a gene: 43. Germline V gene sequence: CDR1 TVYSNPD, CDR2 GDNSRS (reference sequence). This CDR3 contains 27 residues. The CDR3 here is CASPRLTSYWVLGDTGALQLCTDKLIF. The CDR3, as DNA: TGTGCCTCCCCGAGACTAACTTCCTACTGGGTACTGGGGGATACCGGCGCGCTGCAGCTGTGCACCGATAAACTCATCTTT.